What follows are 2 T cell receptor beta chains derived from one specimen sequenced in a study of T cell repertoires in cytomegalovirus infection. MiXCR, run by TCRdb on the reads, gives a single entry per CDR3 protein. There are approximately 70,000 distinct CDR3 sequences in the sample; 4% occur only once, and around 22% lies in the top ten. Sequenced sample: PBMCs. Receptors originate from a human donor in good health (CMV status not recorded). Some clones in this sample may be carry-over from other donors' samples.

This clonotype was counted at least ten times. The rearrangement joins TRBV6-2 or TRBV6-3 to TRBJ1-6; D remains ambiguous. The germline gives CDR1 MNHEY, CDR2 SVGEGT. Trimming shortened V by 2 bases and J by 9 bases, and 8 bases separated the two germline ends. This CDR3 comprises 13 residues. The CDR3 DNA follows: TGTGCCAGCAGTTACGCGGTCACTTCACCCCTCCACTTT. This translates into CASSYAVTSPLHF.

This clonotype was seen ten or more times. The chain recombines TRBV4-3 with TRBJ2-1; 14 nucleotides match TRBD2. CDR1 and CDR2 (germline): LGHNA, YSLEER. The V segment lost 0 bases and the J segment 0 bases; nucleotides outside the gene matches: 10. The CDR3 spans 21 residues. The DNA for the CDR3 is TGCGCCAGCAGCCAAGATCGAGGGGGGGGACTAGCGGGGGCCTCCTACAATGAGCAGTTCTTC. Its protein product is CASSQDRGGGLAGASYNEQFF.